This entry describes one T cell receptor beta chain. The antigen remains unidentified. Germline V gene lookup returns CDR1 KGHSH and CDR2 LQKENI. Trimming shortened V by 6 bases and J by 5 bases, and 9 bases separated the two germline ends. The length of the CDR3 is 12 residues. This entry is derived from a study of blood T cells in healthy people across ages. Staff drew 9 to 10 milliliters of peripheral blood from each donor. Primers used in a second PCR of roughly 6 to 11 cycles were a sample-barcoded 5' primer and a J-beta primer mix. Using its own MiXCR run on the 5' RACE reads, TCRdb lists one record per CDR3 protein. The table records 800,000 or so distinct CDR3 sequences, about half of them present only once. Study-level points and caveats: Naive T cell percentage by flow cytometry tracked strongly with beta diversity. Nothing was known about donor CMV status, and this possibly confounded expanded clonotype changes. Long-lived donors carried more naive CD4+ cells and greater diversity than aged donors.

The specimen was blood. This sequence was found in a man at least 80 years old in good health. V gene TRBV18 combines with J gene TRBJ2-3; D is undetermined. The CDR3: CASSPTLDTQYF. The CDR3 DNA reads as TGTGCCAGCTCGCCCACCTTAGATACGCAGTATTTT.